This passage covers 5 T cell receptor beta chains from one sample sequenced in a study of cytomegalovirus exposure and HLA in healthy donors. This PCR relied on a set of 60 Vbeta primers and 13 Jbeta primers. Clones were read by immunoSEQ multiplex PCR, and TCRdb kept only the in-frame ones, dropping some. The sample lists some 180,000 clones; just over 75% were seen once. Specimen: PBMCs. The receptors were sampled from a woman aged 55-70 years in good health and CMV-seropositive.

The rearrangement joins TRBV5-1 to TRBJ1-2; TRBD1 aligns across 9 bases. Germline assignment: CDR1 SGHRS and CDR2 YFSETQ. CDR3 length: 15 residues. The ends lost 4 bases at V and 5 bases at J; junction bases unmatched: 9. CDR3 sequence (DNA): TGCGCCAGCAGCGCTATGACAGGGGGTAAATATGGCTACACCTTC. This translates into CASSAMTGGKYGYTF.

The chain combines TRBV7-3 with TRBJ2-5; 8 nucleotides line up with TRBD1. The germline V gene encodes CDR1 SGHTA and CDR2 FQGTGA. The CDR3 has 15 amino acids. Trimming took 3 bases from V and 5 from J; bases not matched to a gene: 8. CDR3 in DNA: TGTGCCAGCAGCTTTGACAGGGGCCGGCGGGAGACCCAGTACTTC. Translation gives CASSFDRGRRETQYF.

The CDR3 coding sequence is TGTGCCAGCAGCGCGGGGCCGCGTAGAGATACGCAGTATTTT. This translates into CASSAGPRRDTQYF. This sequence joins TRBV28 and TRBJ2-3; perhaps TRBD2 as D (6 bases). The CDR3 sequence is 14 residues long. From germline, CDR1 is MDHEN and CDR2 SYDVKM. Trimming removed 6 bases at V and 5 bases at J, with 15 bases between.

The chain links TRBV9 to TRBJ2-1, with 10 bases that match TRBD2. The V gene end was trimmed by 1 base and the J gene end by 0 bases; junction bases not matched to a gene: 4. The CDR3 has 17 amino acids. Germline CDR1 reads SGDLS; CDR2 reads YYNGEE. The CDR3 loop is CASSVPASGGSYNEQFF. The CDR3 bases are TGTGCCAGCAGCGTACCGGCTAGCGGGGGCTCCTACAATGAGCAGTTCTTC.

The chain carries TRBV18 and TRBJ1-1; 7 bases match TRBD1. V was clipped by 3 bases and J by 2 bases; unmatched bases: 6. The germline V gene has CDR1 KGHSH and CDR2 LQKENI. CDR3 length equals 15 residues. CDR3 sequence: CASSPEGQRNTEAFF. In DNA form, the CDR3 reads TGTGCCAGCTCACCCGAGGGACAGCGAAACACTGAAGCTTTCTTT. Full variable domain (remainder filled in from reference TRBV18 and TRBJ1-1): NAGVMQNPRHLVRRRGQEARLRCSPMKGHSHVYWYRQLPEEGLKFMVYLQKENIIDESGMPKERFSAEFPKEGPSILRIQQVVRGDSAAYFCASSPEGQRNTEAFFGQGTRLTVV.